The next 32 T cell receptor beta chains were all read from a single sample in a study of tumor-infiltrating lymphocytes in oesophageal squamous cell carcinoma. Using its own MiXCR run on the PCR reads, TCRdb lists one record per CDR3 protein. This table has 9,000 to 13,000 distinct CDR3 sequences, about 60% appearing once. The sequencing input was esophageal tumor tissue. The origin of the receptors is a male donor with esophageal squamous cell carcinoma.

The chain uses TRBV7-2 and TRBJ2-4; perhaps TRBD1 as D (5 bases). The end of the DNA fits TRBJ2-5 better, so the J call may be wrong. Germline values: CDR1 SGHTA, CDR2 FQGNSA. The CDR3 is 15 residues long. The CDR3 nucleotides read TGTGCCAGCAGTACCCAGGGTCTGAATGAAGAGACCCAGTACTTC. Its protein product is CASSTQGLNEETQYF.

The DNA of the CDR3 is TGTGCCAGCAGCTTAGGGACTAGCGGCTCCTACAATGAGCAGTTCTTC. Protein product: CASSLGTSGSYNEQFF. The chain carries TRBV7-6 and TRBJ2-1, with 10 nucleotides matching TRBD2. Trimming took 1 base from V and 0 from J; bases not matched to a gene: 0. Germline V gives CDR1 SGHVS, CDR2 FNYEAQ. The length of the CDR3 is 16 residues.

J is TRBJ2-6 and V is TRBV6-9, with 7 bases lining up with TRBD1. The J call may be wrong; the DNA end is better matched by TRBJ2-7. The CDR3 runs 14 residues. Germline lookup yields CDR1 MNHGY and CDR2 SVAAGI. The CDR3 reads CASSRTGQYYEQYF. The CDR3 coding sequence is TGTGCCAGCAGTCGGACAGGACAATACTACGAGCAGTACTTC.

The V gene is TRBV7-6, the J gene TRBJ2-1; TRBD2 matches 9 bases. The J call is in doubt because the DNA end fits TRBJ2-7 better. Germline V gene lookup returns CDR1 SGHVS and CDR2 FNYEAQ. This CDR3 comprises 17 residues. CDR3 DNA: TGTGCCAGCAGCTTAGCATTAGCGGGAGAGTCATACGACGAGCAGTACTTC. Its protein product is CASSLALAGESYDEQYF.

The chain uses TRBV7-7 and TRBJ2-6; D is unclear. Germline V gene data show CDR1 as SSHAT and CDR2 as FNYEAQ (reference sequence). The length of the CDR3 is 13 residues. The germline V and J ends were trimmed by 9 bases and 1 base, with 7 bases remaining between them. The CDR3 is CASLVSGANVLTF. CDR3 sequence (DNA): TGTGCCAGTTTGGTGTCTGGGGCCAACGTCCTGACTTTC.

A note on this clonotype: At one end the junction does not follow the germline gene, possibly because of a read error. The chain has TRBV7-6 and TRBJ2-5; TRBD2 aligns across 10 bases. This CDR3 has 15 residues. Germline values: CDR1 SGHVS, CDR2 FNYEAQ. In DNA, the CDR3 is TGTGCTAGCAGCTTAGCGGGGGGCCTGTCAGAGACCCAGTACTTC. It yields the protein CASSLAGGLSETQYF.

The chain employs TRBV7-3 and TRBJ2-1; TRBD1 matches 9 bases. From germline, CDR1 is SGHTA and CDR2 FQGTGA. The CDR3 is 14 amino acids. The V segment lost 2 bases and the J segment 7 bases; nucleotides outside the gene matches: 3. This chain's CDR3 is CASSLGQGLNEQFF. As DNA, the CDR3 is TGTGCCAGCAGCTTAGGACAGGGGCTAAATGAGCAGTTCTTC.

V gene TRBV7-6 combines with J gene TRBJ2-4; 7 nucleotides match TRBD1. Judging by the DNA end, TRBJ2-7 fits better; the J call may be wrong. The CDR3 contains 14 residues. Germline V gene sequence: CDR1 SGHVS, CDR2 FNYEAQ. This CDR3 reads CASSPQTGNYEQYF. The CDR3 nucleotides read TGTGCCAGCAGCCCTCAGACAGGGAACTACGAGCAGTACTTC.

Note on this clonotype: Possible read error: a much larger clone is one base away. The conserved phenylalanine or tryptophan is not found at the CDR3 terminus, so this likely reflects a read error. This chain uses TRBV27 with TRBJ2-1; 7 nucleotides match TRBD1. This CDR3 has 14 amino acids. V lost 5 bases to trimming and J lost 10 bases; unmatched junction nucleotides: 11. Germline CDR1 reads MNHEY; CDR2 reads SMNVEV (reference sequence). The CDR3 DNA reads TGTGCCAGCAGTCCCCGGACAGGCAGCTACGAGCAGTTCTCC. It specifies CASSPRTGSYEQFS.

The genes are TRBV10-3 and TRBJ2-1; D ambiguous. TRBJ2-7 explains the end of the DNA better; the J call may be wrong. Germline CDR1 and CDR2: ENHRY and SYGVKD. This CDR3 is 13 amino acids long. This CDR3 reads CAISEGVAREQYF. CDR3 in DNA: TGTGCCATCAGTGAGGGGGTGGCTCGCGAGCAGTACTTC.

The chain couples TRBV7-6 to TRBJ2-3; D gene uncertain. The V end lost 5 bases, the J end lost 7 bases, and 16 bases lay between the germline ends. Per germline, CDR1 SGHVS and CDR2 FNYEAQ. This CDR3 contains 14 residues. The CDR3 loop is CASSPYIDANTQYF. Written as DNA, the CDR3 is TGTGCCAGCAGCCCTTATATCGACGCAAATACGCAGTATTTT.

This clonotype came up many times. A much larger clone differs from this one at a single base, so this may be a read error. The chain combines TRBV7-6 with TRBJ2-1; a possible D gene is TRBD1 (6 bases). Germline CDR1 and CDR2: SGHVS and FNYEAQ. Trimming shortened V by 1 base and J by 10 bases, and 17 bases separated the two germline ends. This CDR3 comprises 15 residues. DNA for the CDR3: TGTGCCAGCAGCTTAGTGCCAGGGGAAGGCTACGAGCAGTTCTTC. Encoded protein: CASSLVPGEGYEQFF.

The chain couples TRBV7-2 to TRBJ2-1; D not certain. The DNA end is a closer match to TRBJ2-7, so the J assignment may be wrong. There are 13 residues in the CDR3. Germline assignment: CDR1 SGHTA and CDR2 FQGNSA. This CDR3 is CASSLRPEWEQYF. CDR3 nucleotides: TGTGCCAGCAGCTTACGGCCTGAATGGGAGCAGTACTTC.

This clonotype is large (0.1 to 1%). V and J are TRBV5-1 and TRBJ2-5; 12 bases fit TRBD2. After removal of 4 bases from V and 5 bases from J, the junction contained 12 bases not matched to a gene. The CDR3 is 17 amino acids. CDR1 and CDR2 (germline): SGHRS, YFSETQ. The chain's CDR3 is CASSRTLAGGPGETQYF. Here the CDR3 DNA reads TGCGCCAGCAGCCGAACTCTAGCGGGAGGGCCAGGGGAGACCCAGTACTTC.

The CDR3 DNA reads as TGTGCCAGCAGCTCCAGGGCCTCTGGGGCCAACGTCCTGACTTTC. Its translation is CASSSRASGANVLTF. The chain is built from TRBV7-3 and TRBJ2-6; a weak D match, TRBD1 (5 bases). Germline CDR1 and CDR2: SGHTA and FQGTGA. Trimming pared 4 bases from V and 0 bases from J, leaving 7 bases between. The CDR3 contains 15 residues.

The rearrangement links TRBV11-2 to TRBJ2-7, with a possible D match to TRBD2 (5 bases). Trimming removed 3 bases at V and 7 bases at J, with 19 bases between. The CDR3 spans 15 residues. Germline lookup yields CDR1 SGHAT and CDR2 FQNNGV. The CDR3 region is CASSLDPGFYNEQYF. The CDR3 region has the DNA TGTGCCAGCAGCTTGGATCCGGGATTCTACAATGAGCAGTACTTC. Together with reference TRBV11-2 and TRBJ2-7, the CDR3 gives the full variable domain: EAGVAQSPRYKIIEKRQSVAFWCNPISGHATLYWYQQILGQGPKLLIQFQNNGVVDDSQLPKDRFSAERLKGVDSTLKIQPAKLEDSAVYLCASSLDPGFYNEQYFGPGTRLTVT.

This clonotype appeared many times. The chain is built from TRBV12-3 or TRBV12-4 and TRBJ2-7; no clear D gene. This CDR3 spans 12 amino acids. Trimming removed 6 bases at V and 2 bases at J, with 8 bases between. CDR3 sequence (DNA): TGTGCCAGCAGCAAAGGGCCCTACGAGCAGTACTTC. Its protein is CASSKGPYEQYF.

The J gene is TRBJ2-5, the V gene TRBV7-6; D remains unclear. The J call may be wrong; the DNA end is better matched by TRBJ2-1. CDR1 SGHVS and CDR2 FNYEAQ come from the germline V gene. The CDR3 contains 12 residues. The DNA of the CDR3 is TGTGCCAGCAGCTTAATCGGCAATGAGCAGTTCTTC. It yields the protein CASSLIGNEQFF.

The chain employs TRBV7-2 and TRBJ2-5; the match to TRBD2 covers 8 bases. Trimming took 5 bases from V and 5 from J; bases not matched to a gene: 4. The CDR3 covers 13 residues. Germline V CDR1 and CDR2: SGHTA, FQGNSA. This CDR3 reads CASSQTSEETQYF. CDR3 bases: TGTGCCAGCAGCCAGACTAGCGAGGAGACCCAGTACTTC.

The rearrangement uses TRBV7-8 and TRBJ2-1; the D gene is possibly TRBD1 (6 bases). The DNA end lines up better with TRBJ2-7; the J call may be wrong. This CDR3 region has 12 residues. Germline V lookup: CDR1 SGHVS, CDR2 FQNEAQ. The CDR3 here is CASSLDSHKQYF. In nucleotides, the CDR3 is TGTGCCAGCAGCTTGGACAGTCACAAGCAGTACTTC.

The V call is TRBV10-3, the J call TRBJ2-3; D is perhaps TRBD1 (6 bases). Per the germline V gene, CDR1 is ENHRY and CDR2 is SYGVKD. The V end was cut by 6 bases, the J end by 6 bases, with 10 bases between. This CDR3 region has 12 residues. CDR3 sequence (DNA): TGTGCCATCAGCGCAGGGGCGGATACGCAGTATTTT. Its protein product is CAISAGADTQYF.

In its sample, this clonotype ranks as medium-sized (0.01 to 0.1%). The chain couples TRBV28 to TRBJ2-5, with D possibly TRBD2 on 5 matching bases. Germline loops: CDR1 MDHEN, CDR2 SYDVKM. The CDR3 runs 12 residues. Trimming cost V 3 bases and J 7 bases, with 9 bases left between them. The DNA of the CDR3 is TGTGCCAGCAGTTTCGGGGATGGGACCCAGTACTTC. This gives the protein CASSFGDGTQYF.

The chain combines TRBV10-3 with TRBJ2-2; D uncertain. Germline CDR1 reads ENHRY; CDR2 reads SYGVKD. This CDR3 has 11 amino acids. The V gene lost 7 bases and the J gene lost 5 bases, with 5 bases spanning the gap. CDR3 coding DNA: TGTGCCATCATGGATACCGGGGAGCTGTTTTTT. Translated: CAIMDTGELFF.

This clonotype was counted a few times. The V and J genes are TRBV7-9 and TRBJ2-5; possibly TRBD1 for D (5 bases). CDR3 size: 16 residues. Germline values: CDR1 SEHNR, CDR2 FQNEAQ (reference sequence). Trimming pared 2 bases from V and 4 bases from J, leaving 17 bases between. CDR3 loop: CASSLQGKTPRETQYF. In DNA form, the CDR3 reads TGTGCCAGCAGCTTACAGGGAAAAACCCCCCGAGAGACCCAGTACTTC.

This clonotype qualifies as medium-sized (0.01 to 0.1%). This clone may be a read error of a much larger clone one base away. V is TRBV5-5 and J is TRBJ2-7; 11 positions agree with TRBD2. The trim removed 1 base at V and 7 bases at J, leaving 4 bases unmatched. The CDR3 has 14 amino acids. Germline CDR1 reads SGHKS; CDR2 reads YYEKEE (reference sequence). In DNA form, the CDR3 reads TGTGCCAGCAGCTTGACTAGCGGGAGCGGTGAGCAGTACTTC. Translated: CASSLTSGSGEQYF.

The rearrangement uses TRBV28 and TRBJ1-5; D unresolved. The CDR3 consists of 13 residues. Trimming took off 3 bases at V and 4 bases at J, with 7 bases between the two ends. CDR1 MDHEN and CDR2 SYDVKM come from the germline V gene. The CDR3 bases are TGTGCCAGCAGTTTCTCCTCAAATCAGCCCCAGCATTTT. It translates to CASSFSSNQPQHF.

This sequence joins TRBV7-9 and TRBJ2-1; D remains unclear. The assigned J gene may be wrong: the sequence end matches TRBJ1-2 better. CDR1 and CDR2 from the germline V gene are SEHNR and FQNEAQ (reference sequence). This CDR3 has 12 amino acids. DNA of the CDR3: TGTGCCAGCAGCTCGGTCGGCTATGGCTACACCTTC. It is translated as CASSSVGYGYTF.

The chain couples TRBV10-2 to TRBJ2-3; D is perhaps TRBD2 (5 bases). V lost 3 bases, J lost 5 bases, and 6 bases lay in between. The CDR3 consists of 12 residues. Looked up from germline, CDR1 is WSHSY and CDR2 is SAAADI. Here the CDR3 reads CASSEEGDTQYF. CDR3 nucleotide sequence: TGCGCCAGCAGTGAAGAGGGAGATACGCAGTATTTT.

The gene calls are TRBV12-3 or TRBV12-4 and TRBJ2-5; 13 positions match TRBD2. The assigned J gene may be wrong: the sequence end matches TRBJ2-1 better. CDR3 length equals 16 residues. CDR3 DNA sequence: TGTGCCAGCAGGGGACTAGCGGGAAAAAACTACAATGAGCAGTTCTTC. Amino acid sequence: CASRGLAGKNYNEQFF.

The chain employs TRBV10-1 and TRBJ2-1; D is unresolved. The CDR3 contains 14 residues. Germline V gene lookup returns CDR1 WNHNN and CDR2 SYGVQD (reference sequence). Deletions cut 0 bases from V and 5 bases from J, with 8 bases between. The CDR3 DNA sequence: TGCGCCAGCAGTGAGTCGGGAAGCAACAATGAGCAGTTCTTC. Translating gives CASSESGSNNEQFF.

V usage is TRBV12-3 or TRBV12-4 and J usage is TRBJ2-2; TRBD1 agrees at 7 bases. Unmatched junction bases numbered 8, after V lost 6 bases and J lost 4 bases. The CDR3 contains 15 residues. The CDR3 sequence is CASSGQVLSTGELFF. The CDR3 bases are TGTGCCAGCAGCGGACAGGTTTTAAGCACCGGGGAGCTGTTTTTT.

This CDR3 is CASSLTGQKNIQYF. CDR3 DNA sequence: TGTGCCAGCAGCCTAACGGGACAGAAAAACATTCAGTACTTC. J is TRBJ2-4 and V is TRBV12-3 or TRBV12-4, with TRBD1 identical over 7 bases. V lost 6 bases and J lost 4; bases outside the gene matches: 6. This CDR3 has 14 residues.